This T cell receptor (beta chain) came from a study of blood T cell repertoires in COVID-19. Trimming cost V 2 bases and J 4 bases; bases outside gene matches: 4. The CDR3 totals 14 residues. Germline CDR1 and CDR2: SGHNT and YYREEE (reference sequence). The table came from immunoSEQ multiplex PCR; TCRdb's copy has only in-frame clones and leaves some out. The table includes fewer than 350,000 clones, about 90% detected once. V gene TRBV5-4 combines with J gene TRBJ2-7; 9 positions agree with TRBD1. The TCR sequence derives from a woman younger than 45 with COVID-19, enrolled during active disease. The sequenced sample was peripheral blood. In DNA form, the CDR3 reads TGTGCCAGCAGCTTACAGGGGGCGCGGTACGAGCAGTACTTC. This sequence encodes CASSLQGARYEQYF.